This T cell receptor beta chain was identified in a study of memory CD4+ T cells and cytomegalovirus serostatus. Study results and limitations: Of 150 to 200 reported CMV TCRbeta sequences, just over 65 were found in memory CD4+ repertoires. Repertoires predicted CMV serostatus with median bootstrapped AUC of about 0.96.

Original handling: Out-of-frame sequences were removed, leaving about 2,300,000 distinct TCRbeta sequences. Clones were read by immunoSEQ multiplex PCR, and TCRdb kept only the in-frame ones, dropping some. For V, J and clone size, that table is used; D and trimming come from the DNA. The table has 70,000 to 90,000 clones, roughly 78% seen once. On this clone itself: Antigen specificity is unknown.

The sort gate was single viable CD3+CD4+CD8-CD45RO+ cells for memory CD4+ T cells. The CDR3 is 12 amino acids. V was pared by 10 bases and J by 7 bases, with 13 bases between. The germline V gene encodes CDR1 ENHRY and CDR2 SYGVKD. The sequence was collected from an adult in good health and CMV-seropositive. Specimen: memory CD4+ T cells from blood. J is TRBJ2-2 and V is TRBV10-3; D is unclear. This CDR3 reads CATSLVLGELFF. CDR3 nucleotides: TGTGCCACCTCCCTAGTCCTCGGGGAGCTGTTTTTT.